The present T cell receptor (beta chain) was sequenced within a study of cytomegalovirus exposure and HLA in healthy donors. General study findings and limits: Researchers catalogued about 160 TCR beta chains as cytomegalovirus-associated. According to a subsequent analysis, TCR clusters from the first cohort were inclined to appear together in the 120 or so validation repertoires. Three CMV-associated chains proved CMV antigen-specific in vitro. It was reported that the classifier diagnosed cytomegalovirus status with high specificity and sensitivity in both the original and validation cohorts.

Here immunoSEQ multiplex PCR was the method, and the copy in TCRdb shows in-frame clones only, minus some. The data show about 140,000 clones, roughly 87% seen once. This clone was counted between two and nine times. Antigen unknown. The specimen sequenced was PBMCs. This sequence originates from a man younger than 30 in good health and CMV-seropositive.

The CDR3 DNA sequence: TGTGCCTGGAGTCCACAGGGGCTTGCTCGTAATCAGCCCCAGCATTTT. This gives the protein CAWSPQGLARNQPQHF. The chain couples TRBV30 to TRBJ1-5; TRBD1 matches at 7 bases. The CDR3 is 16 amino acids. V dropped 2 bases and J dropped 4; count of bases not matched to a gene: 11. Per the germline V gene, CDR1 is GTSNPN and CDR2 is SVGIG (reference sequence).